This T cell receptor (beta chain) appears in the sequencing data of a study of early T cells in non-severe SARS-CoV-2 infection. Study background: Bulk RNA taken from unsorted whole blood was sequenced, leaving chains unpaired. Study observations and caveats: Private and CD4 specificities were missed by VDJdb matching, skewed to anti-spike CD8.

This clonotype came up many times. Its antigen is undetermined. Individual cDNA molecules were tagged with unique molecular identifiers. In TCRdb, the 5' RACE reads were re-called with MiXCR into one record per CDR3 protein. Among over 85,000 distinct CDR3 sequences listed, less than 15% were seen once. The clonotype comes from an adult who was a healthcare worker with PCR-confirmed SARS-CoV-2 infection or an uninfected control (not recorded which). The specimen sequenced was whole blood.

This CDR3 is CASRRDESTTAFF. The CDR3 DNA is TGTGCCAGCAGGAGAGACGAATCGACAACGGCTTTCTTT. The chain recombines TRBV12-3 or TRBV12-4 with TRBJ1-1, with D unclear. This CDR3 comprises 13 residues. V lost 6 bases and J lost 11, with 19 bases in between.